The T cell receptor beta chain described here comes from a study of blood T cell repertoires in COVID-19. Per the original data handling: Counts of nucleated cells, estimated from reference gene primer amplification, were obtained. This table comes from immunoSEQ multiplex PCR, and its TCRdb copy is limited to in-frame clones, with some not included. The V and J calls and clone size were taken over from that table, and D and trimming were inferred from the DNA. The sample includes approximately 290,000 clones, about 89% of them seen just once. The V end lost 2 bases, the J end lost 5 bases, and 10 bases lay between the germline ends. The CDR3 spans 13 residues.

Material: peripheral blood. This receptor was obtained from a woman aged 25 to 39 with COVID-19, enrolled during active disease. The rearrangement links TRBV12-3 or TRBV12-4 to TRBJ2-7; D not certain. The CDR3 coding sequence is TGTGCCAGCAGTTTACACCCCAGGCACGAGCAGTACTTC. Amino acid sequence: CASSLHPRHEQYF.